This note documents a single T cell receptor beta chain sequence. This clonotype was detected ten times or more. No antigen is known for it. No base qualities exist here, and no much larger clone lies one base off it. Sequenced on an Illumina HiSeq 1500. TCRdb trimmed the raw reads at Q25, called clones with MiXCR and kept productive beta chains. Rows with a matching CDR3 protein are joined into one entry that keeps the most common DNA and genes. A total of approximately 500,000 distinct CDR3 sequences appear in this sample, 11% of them only once. Roughly 10% of the sample goes to the ten largest clones. Taken from cysteine to phenylalanine, the CDR3 has 16 residues. The entry retains the CDR3 DNA only, 48 bases that are in frame from base 1. From a lookup of the germline V gene (reference sequence), CDR1 and CDR2 are LNHDA and SQIVND. Between the V and J ends, shortened by 7 bases and 3 bases respectively, the junction contains 19 bases.

The data are from a study of T cell repertoires in cytomegalovirus infection (dated 2019 in TCRdb). In the study overall: Donor HLA type was relevant to the analysis, because carriage of CMV infection together with the matching HLA type was indicated by public TCR beta signatures.

Study-level results and caveats: Cumulative frequency of public TCR beta family members discriminated carriers of CMV infection plus the relevant HLA type in this cohort and an independent roughly 350-donor cohort. The ex vivo response was dominated by HLA-C-restricted CMV-specific TCR beta clonotypes, which also provided the single most frequent clonotype in two of eight donors.

Rearrangement joined TRBV19 to TRBJ1-3; no D gene is confidently identified. The receptor was isolated from a human donor in good health (CMV status not recorded). Some clones in this sample may be carry-over from other donors' samples. Sequencing was carried out using PBMCs. The CDR3 in this case is CASTLSGVLSGNTIYF. The DNA is as follows: TGTGCCAGTACCCTCTCCGGGGTACTGAGTGGAAACACCATATATTTT.